This T cell receptor (beta chain) derives from a study of T cell clones after liver transplantation. Study information: Post-transplant blood was tracked for graft-donor-reactive T cell clones identified in a pre-transplant mixed lymphocyte reaction.

As for this clone: Its antigen is currently unknown.

Sequencing was performed with immunoSEQ multiplex PCR; in TCRdb, only in-frame clones are kept and a portion is missing. The sample carries some 70,000 clones, about 88% recorded once. CD3+CD4+ and CD3+CD8+ cells were FACS-sorted from thawed unstimulated PBMCs. Overall study findings and caveats: Compared with third party-reactive sequences, donor-reactive ones declined more, independent of withdrawal success. In a couple of subjects, few donor cells limited the measurable donor-reactive repertoire.

Sequenced material: CD4+ T cells from blood, taken before liver transplant. The receptor comes from a human donor who received a liver transplant.

This CDR3 reads CASSIVVEEKLFF. In DNA, the CDR3 is TGTGCCAGTAGTATAGTCGTAGAAGAAAAACTGTTTTTT. The chain is built from TRBV19 and TRBJ1-4, with unresolved D. The V end was cut by 1 base, the J end by 8 bases, with 8 bases between. Germline V CDR1 and CDR2: LNHDA, SQIVND (reference sequence). The CDR3 covers 13 residues.